A single sample gave rise to the 21 T cell receptor beta chains below, sequenced in a study of OX40 agonist ivuxolimab in advanced cancers. Assay: immunoSEQ multiplex PCR; the TCRdb copy retains only in-frame clones and omits some. Of approximately 49,000 clones in the sample, 85% were seen once. The sequencing here drew on CD4+ or CD8+ T cells sorted from blood, taken in a trial of the OX40 agonist ivuxolimab. Source of these receptors: an adult with an advanced solid tumor such as melanoma, head and neck, liver or kidney cancer.

This sequence joins TRBV11-3 and TRBJ1-2; possible D gene TRBD1, 5 bases. Between the trimmed V and J ends, which lost 1 base and 2 bases, there was a span of 5 bases. Germline lookup yields CDR1 SGHNT and CDR2 YENEEA. The CDR3 contains 13 residues. Here the CDR3 reads CASSLGTNYGYTF. The CDR3 DNA is TGTGCCAGCAGCTTAGGGACAAACTATGGCTACACCTTC.

The chain has TRBV5-1 and TRBJ2-7; TRBD2 might be the D (6 bases). Germline values: CDR1 SGHRS, CDR2 YFSETQ. CDR3 size: 15 residues. V dropped 4 bases and J dropped 5 bases, with 19 bases sitting between them. CDR3 nucleotides: TGCGCCAGCAGCCCCCTTGGGGACTGGAGAAACGAGCAGTACTTC. This sequence encodes CASSPLGDWRNEQYF.

This clone was seen a few times. The CDR3 DNA reads as TGTGCCAGCAGAAGGGGGGCCGGACAAGAGACCCAGTACTTC. Its protein is CASRRGAGQETQYF. J is TRBJ2-5 and V is TRBV6-1; possibly TRBD1 or TRBD2 for D (6 bases each). This CDR3 spans 14 amino acids. Germline CDR1 reads MNHNS; CDR2 reads SASEGT. Trimming cost V 6 bases and J 2 bases, with 13 bases left between them.

The CDR3 spells CASSQGGGLREQFF. CDR3 DNA sequence: TGTGCCAGCAGCCAAGGGGGGGGGTTGCGTGAGCAGTTCTTC. The rearrangement links TRBV4-2 to TRBJ2-1, with 7 bases identical to TRBD2. Germline values: CDR1 LGHNA, CDR2 YNFKEQ. The CDR3 loop spans 14 amino acids. V lost 1 base and J lost 9; bases outside the gene matches: 6.

The chain recombines TRBV5-1 with TRBJ1-2, with TRBD1 as a possible D gene (5 bases). Deletions cut 2 bases from V and 6 bases from J, with 8 bases between. CDR1 is SGHRS, CDR2 YFSETQ, per germline. The CDR3 covers 12 residues. CDR3 protein: CASSFDRDGYTF. CDR3 DNA sequence: TGCGCCAGCAGCTTCGACAGAGATGGCTACACCTTC. The full variable domain, in which reference TRBV5-1 and TRBJ1-2 provide the parts outside the CDR3, is KAGVTQTPRYLIKTRGQQVTLSCSPISGHRSVSWYQQTPGQGLQFLFEYFSETQRNKGNFPGRFSGRQFSNSRSEMNVSTLELGDSALYLCASSFDRDGYTFGSGTRLTVV.

This chain connects TRBV5-1 to TRBJ1-4, with TRBD1 matching over 8 bases. Unmatched junction bases numbered 13, after V lost 4 bases and J lost 8 bases. CDR1 and CDR2 from the germline V gene are SGHRS and YFSETQ. The length of the CDR3 is 16 residues. The CDR3 DNA reads TGCGCCAGCAGCCCAAGAATAGGACAGGGAGAAGAAAAACTGTTTTTT. It codes for CASSPRIGQGEEKLFF.

This clone has only a few counts. V gene TRBV14 combines with J gene TRBJ1-1; D is perhaps TRBD1 (6 bases). Per the germline V gene, CDR1 is SGHDN and CDR2 is FVKESK. Trimming removed 3 bases at V and 1 base at J, with 15 bases between. The CDR3 is made up of 16 amino acids. CDR3 nucleotides: TGTGCCAGCAGCCACTTCTCAGGGGAGGAGAACACTGAAGCTTTCTTT. Translated: CASSHFSGEENTEAFF. The variable domain in full, with the rest retrieved from reference TRBV14 and TRBJ1-1, is EAGVTQFPSHSVIEKGQTVTLRCDPISGHDNLYWYRRVMGKEIKFLLHFVKESKQDESGMPNNRFLAERTGGTYSTLKVQPAELEDSGVYFCASSHFSGEENTEAFFGQGTRLTVV.

The chain joins TRBV6-6 to TRBJ2-3; no reliable D call. The germline V and J ends were trimmed by 7 bases and 0 bases, with 5 bases remaining between them. The CDR3 has 12 amino acids. Germline CDR1 is MNHNY and CDR2 is SVGAGI (reference sequence). The CDR3 sequence: CASKPSTDTQYF. Here the CDR3 DNA reads TGTGCCAGCAAACCTAGCACAGATACGCAGTATTTT.

The rearrangement uses TRBV5-1 and TRBJ2-7, with D perhaps matching TRBD2 (5 bases). In germline, CDR1 is SGHRS, CDR2 YFSETQ. CDR3 length: 13 amino acids. V shed 6 bases and J shed 6 bases, with 16 bases lying between them. The CDR3 sequence: CASTGPGYGEQYF. The DNA for the CDR3 is TGCGCCAGCACAGGTCCGGGGTACGGCGAGCAGTACTTC.

This chain joins TRBV4-1 and TRBJ1-2; 10 nucleotides match TRBD1. The ends lost 4 bases at V and 4 bases at J; junction bases unmatched: 6. The germline CDR1 and CDR2 sequences are MGHRA and YSYEKL. This CDR3 region has 15 residues. CDR3 sequence (DNA): TGCGCCAGCAGCCCTCAGGACAGGGGGAGCTATGGCTACACCTTC. Encoded protein: CASSPQDRGSYGYTF.

In its sample, this clone was seen once. The chain has TRBV7-3 and TRBJ2-5; D not resolved. The germline gives CDR1 SGHTA, CDR2 FQGTGA. CDR3 size: 13 residues. The V gene lost 2 bases and the J gene lost 3 bases, with 7 bases spanning the gap. The CDR3 reads CASSLQAKETQYF. CDR3 nucleotides: TGTGCCAGCAGCTTACAGGCGAAAGAGACCCAGTACTTC.

V is TRBV10-3 and J is TRBJ1-5; the D is unclear. There are 16 residues in the CDR3. Trimming shortened V by 0 bases and J by 6 bases, and 15 bases separated the two germline ends. The germline gives CDR1 ENHRY, CDR2 SYGVKD. In DNA, the CDR3 is TGTGCCATCAGTGAGTCCGGTTCCGTAGGAAGTCAGCCCCAGCATTTT. Its protein is CAISESGSVGSQPQHF.

The V and J genes are TRBV30 and TRBJ1-2; TRBD1 might be the D (5 bases). The length of the CDR3 is 13 residues. Germline CDR1 GTSNPN, CDR2 SVGIG (reference sequence). The V gene lost 2 bases and the J gene lost 0 bases, with 7 bases spanning the gap. CDR3 region: CAWSRGSNYGYTF. As DNA, the CDR3 is TGTGCCTGGAGTCGGGGGTCTAACTATGGCTACACCTTC. The complete variable domain, with remaining parts taken from reference TRBV30 and TRBJ1-2, reads SQTIHQWPATLVQPVGSPLSLECTVEGTSNPNLYWYRQAAGRGLQLLFYSVGIGQISSEVPQNLSASRPQDRQFILSSKKLLLSDSGFYLCAWSRGSNYGYTFGSGTRLTVV.

The chain couples TRBV6-1 to TRBJ1-5; D gene ambiguous. The CDR3 has 13 amino acids. With 7 bases removed from V and 6 bases from J, the gap between germline ends came to 13 bases. Germline V gene lookup returns CDR1 MNHNS and CDR2 SASEGT. DNA for the CDR3: TGTGCCAGCACCCCAGCAGGAACTCAGCCCCAGCATTTT. Amino acids: CASTPAGTQPQHF.

The CDR3 loop is CASSIGTVKAEAFF. DNA for the CDR3: TGTGCCAGCAGCATCGGGACCGTAAAGGCTGAAGCTTTCTTT. V gene TRBV5-5 combines with J gene TRBJ1-1; TRBD1 might be the D (5 bases). Germline V gives CDR1 SGHKS, CDR2 YYEKEE (reference sequence). The CDR3 is 14 amino acids. With 4 bases removed from V and 6 bases from J, the gap between germline ends came to 16 bases.

The genes are TRBV25-1 and TRBJ2-7, with 7 nucleotides matching TRBD2. This CDR3 has 18 amino acids. Losses at the gene ends were 4 bases for V and 3 bases for J; bases not matched to a gene: 18. Germline CDR1 and CDR2: MGHDK and SYGVNS. CDR3 residues: CASSGGGVGVAGFYEQYF. The DNA for the CDR3 is TGTGCCAGCAGTGGGGGTGGGGTTGGGGTAGCGGGCTTCTACGAGCAGTACTTC.

This chain connects TRBV5-4 to TRBJ2-5; D gene unclear. In germline, CDR1 is SGHNT, CDR2 YYREEE (reference sequence). The CDR3 has 13 residues. V was shortened by 2 bases and J by 1 base, with 6 bases between the two germline ends. In DNA form, the CDR3 reads TGTGCCAGCAGCTTCTACTTCCAAGAGACCCAGTACTTC. Protein sequence: CASSFYFQETQYF. Supplemented by reference TRBV5-4 and TRBJ2-5, the full variable domain reads ETGVTQSPTHLIKTRGQQVTLRCSSQSGHNTVSWYQQALGQGPQFIFQYYREEENGRGNFPPRFSGLQFPNYSSELNVNALELDDSALYLCASSFYFQETQYFGPGTRLLVL.

This chain links TRBV11-2 with TRBJ2-1, with TRBD2 identical over 12 bases. This CDR3 has 14 residues. In germline, CDR1 is SGHAT, CDR2 FQNNGV. V gave up 5 bases and J gave up 8 bases; unmatched junction bases: 4. As DNA, the CDR3 is TGTGCCAGCAGCCTAGCGGGAGGGCGGGATGAGCAGTTCTTC. This translates into CASSLAGGRDEQFF.

In its sample, this clone is medium-sized (0.01 to 0.1%). This chain uses TRBV4-2 with TRBJ1-2; 7 nucleotides match TRBD1. CDR3 size: 15 residues. V was clipped by 0 bases and J by 5 bases; unmatched bases: 6. The germline V gene has CDR1 LGHNA and CDR2 YNFKEQ. CDR3 sequence: CASSQDGQEGYGYTF. The CDR3 region has the DNA TGTGCCAGCAGCCAAGACGGACAGGAGGGGTATGGCTACACCTTC.

In its sample, this clone was seen a few times. The rearrangement uses TRBV19 and TRBJ2-7; 7 bases are shared with TRBD1. The CDR3 loop spans 17 amino acids. The junction had 15 bases not matched to a gene; V was cut back by 5 bases and J by 2 bases. Germline lookup yields CDR1 LNHDA and CDR2 SQIVND (reference sequence). CDR3 DNA: TGTGCCAGTAGTCCGGGGCGAGGTCAAGGGGGCACCTACGAGCAGTACTTC. Protein product: CASSPGRGQGGTYEQYF.

The V and J genes are TRBV6-6 and TRBJ2-2; D is ambiguous. The germline V and J ends were trimmed by 6 bases and 7 bases, with 9 bases remaining between them. Germline lookup yields CDR1 MNHNY and CDR2 SVGAGI (reference sequence). The CDR3 extends over 12 amino acids. For the CDR3, the DNA is TGTGCCAGCAGGAGTAGCATCGGGGAGCTGTTTTTT. Protein: CASRSSIGELFF.